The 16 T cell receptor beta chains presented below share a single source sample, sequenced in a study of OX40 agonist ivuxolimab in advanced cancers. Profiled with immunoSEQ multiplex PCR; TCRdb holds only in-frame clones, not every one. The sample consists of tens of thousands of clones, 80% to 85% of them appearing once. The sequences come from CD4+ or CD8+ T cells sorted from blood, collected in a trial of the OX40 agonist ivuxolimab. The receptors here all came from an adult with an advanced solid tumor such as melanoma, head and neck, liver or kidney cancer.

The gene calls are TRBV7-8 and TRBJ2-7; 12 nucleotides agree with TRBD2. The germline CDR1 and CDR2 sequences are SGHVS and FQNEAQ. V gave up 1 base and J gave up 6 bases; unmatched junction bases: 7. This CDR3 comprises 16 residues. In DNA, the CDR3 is TGTGCCAGCAGCTTAGGACTAGCGGGAGAGTCGGGCGAGCAGTACTTC. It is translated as CASSLGLAGESGEQYF.

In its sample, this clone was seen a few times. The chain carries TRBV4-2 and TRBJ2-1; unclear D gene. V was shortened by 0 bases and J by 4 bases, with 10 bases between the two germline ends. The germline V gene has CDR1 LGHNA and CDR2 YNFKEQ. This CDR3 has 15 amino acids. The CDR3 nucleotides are TGTGCCAGCAGCCAAGATCAGGCAGTGTACAATGAGCAGTTCTTC. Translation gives CASSQDQAVYNEQFF.

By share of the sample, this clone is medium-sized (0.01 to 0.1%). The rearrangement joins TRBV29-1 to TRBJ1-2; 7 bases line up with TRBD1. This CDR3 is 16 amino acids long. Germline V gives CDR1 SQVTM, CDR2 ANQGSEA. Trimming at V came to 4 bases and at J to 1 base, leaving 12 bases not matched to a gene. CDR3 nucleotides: TGCAGCGTTGGCCAATCCCGGGACAGCGATAACTATGGCTACACCTTC. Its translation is CSVGQSRDSDNYGYTF.

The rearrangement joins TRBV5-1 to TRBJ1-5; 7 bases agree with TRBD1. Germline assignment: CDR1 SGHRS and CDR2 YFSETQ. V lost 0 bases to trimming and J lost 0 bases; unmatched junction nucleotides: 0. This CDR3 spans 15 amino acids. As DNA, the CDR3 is TGCGCCAGCAGCTTGGGGGACAGTAGCAATCAGCCCCAGCATTTT. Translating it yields CASSLGDSSNQPQHF.

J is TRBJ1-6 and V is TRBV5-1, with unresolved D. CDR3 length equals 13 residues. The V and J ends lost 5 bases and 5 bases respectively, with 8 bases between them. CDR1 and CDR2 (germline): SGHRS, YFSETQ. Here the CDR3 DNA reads TGCGCCAGCAGTACGGACGATAATTCACCCCTCCACTTT. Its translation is CASSTDDNSPLHF.

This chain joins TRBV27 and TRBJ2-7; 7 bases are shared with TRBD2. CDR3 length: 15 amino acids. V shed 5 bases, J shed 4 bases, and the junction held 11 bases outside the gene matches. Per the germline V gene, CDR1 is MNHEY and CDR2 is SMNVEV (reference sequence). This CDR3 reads CASSTPWGGVYEQYF. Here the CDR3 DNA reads TGTGCCAGCAGTACCCCATGGGGGGGGGTGTACGAGCAGTACTTC.

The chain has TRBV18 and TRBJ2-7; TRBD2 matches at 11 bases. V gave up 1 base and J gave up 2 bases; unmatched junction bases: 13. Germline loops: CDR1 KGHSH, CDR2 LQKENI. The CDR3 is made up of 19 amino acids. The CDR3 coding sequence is TGTGCCAGCTCACCACTGTCACCAACAACTAGCGGGAGTCCCTACGAGCAGTACTTC. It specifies CASSPLSPTTSGSPYEQYF.

This CDR3 is CASSSHLYEQYF. The CDR3 DNA is TGTGCCAGCAGTTCTCACCTATACGAGCAGTACTTC. The chain is built from TRBV28 and TRBJ2-7, with unresolved D. This CDR3 spans 12 amino acids. The germline gives CDR1 MDHEN, CDR2 SYDVKM. V lost 4 bases and J 4 bases, leaving 8 bases between the germline ends.

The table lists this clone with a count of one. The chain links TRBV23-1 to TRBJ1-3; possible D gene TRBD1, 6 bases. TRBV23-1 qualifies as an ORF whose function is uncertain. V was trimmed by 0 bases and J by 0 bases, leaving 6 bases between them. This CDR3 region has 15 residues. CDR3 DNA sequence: TGCGCCAGCAGTCAATCGGACAGCTCTGGAAACACCATATATTTT. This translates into CASSQSDSSGNTIYF.

Here the CDR3 reads CASEEGLNTEAFF. CDR3 in DNA: TGTGCCAGCGAGGAGGGCTTGAACACTGAAGCTTTCTTT. This rearrangement joins TRBV6-1 to TRBJ1-1; no definite D call. Trimming cost V 8 bases and J 0 bases, with 10 bases left between them. The CDR3 is made up of 13 amino acids. Germline values: CDR1 MNHNS, CDR2 SASEGT.

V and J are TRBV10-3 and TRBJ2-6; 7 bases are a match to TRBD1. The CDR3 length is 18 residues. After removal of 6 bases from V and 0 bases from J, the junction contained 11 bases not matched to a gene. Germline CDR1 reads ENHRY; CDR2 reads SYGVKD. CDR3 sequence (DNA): TGTGCCATCAGCGCCGAGGGGGCCGCTAACTCTGGGGCCAACGTCCTGACTTTC. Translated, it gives CAISAEGAANSGANVLTF.

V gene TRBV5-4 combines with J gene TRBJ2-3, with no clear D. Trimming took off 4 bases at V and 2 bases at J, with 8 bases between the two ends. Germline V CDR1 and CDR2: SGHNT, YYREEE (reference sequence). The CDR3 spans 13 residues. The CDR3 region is CASSRWSTDTQYF. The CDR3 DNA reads TGTGCCAGCAGCCGGTGGTCCACAGATACGCAGTATTTT.

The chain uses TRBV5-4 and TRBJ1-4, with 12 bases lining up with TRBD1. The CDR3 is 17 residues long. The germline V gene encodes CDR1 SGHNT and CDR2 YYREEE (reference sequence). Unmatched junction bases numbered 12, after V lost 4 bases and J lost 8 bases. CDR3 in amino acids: CASSPEPGQGAREKLFF. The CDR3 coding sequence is TGTGCCAGCAGCCCAGAGCCGGGACAGGGGGCGCGGGAAAAACTGTTTTTT.

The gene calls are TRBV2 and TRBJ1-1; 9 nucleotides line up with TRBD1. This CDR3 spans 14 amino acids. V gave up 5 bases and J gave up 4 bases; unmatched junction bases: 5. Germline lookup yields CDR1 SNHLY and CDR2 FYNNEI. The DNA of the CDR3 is TGTGCCAGCAGTCAGTCGACAGGGGGCACTGAAGCTTTCTTT. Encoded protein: CASSQSTGGTEAFF.

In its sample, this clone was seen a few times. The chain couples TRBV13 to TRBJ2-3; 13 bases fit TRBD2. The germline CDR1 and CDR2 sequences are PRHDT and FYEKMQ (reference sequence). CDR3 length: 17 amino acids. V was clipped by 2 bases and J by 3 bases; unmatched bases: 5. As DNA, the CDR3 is TGTGCCAGCAGCTTAAGGACTAGCGGGGGAATGACAGATACGCAGTATTTT. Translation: CASSLRTSGGMTDTQYF.

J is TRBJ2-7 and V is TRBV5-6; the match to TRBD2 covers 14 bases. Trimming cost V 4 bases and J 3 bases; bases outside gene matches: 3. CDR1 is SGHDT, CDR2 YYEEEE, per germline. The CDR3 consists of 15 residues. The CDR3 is CASSRGLAGVYEQYF. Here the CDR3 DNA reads TGTGCCAGCAGCCGGGGACTAGCGGGAGTCTACGAGCAGTACTTC. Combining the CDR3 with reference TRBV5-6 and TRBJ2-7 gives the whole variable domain DAGVTQSPTHLIKTRGQQVTLRCSPKSGHDTVSWYQQALGQGPQFIFQYYEEEERQRGNFPDRFSGHQFPNYSSELNVNALLLGDSALYLCASSRGLAGVYEQYFGPGTRLTVT.